This T cell receptor beta chain was recovered during a study of T cell responses to AZD1222 COVID-19 vaccine. The CDR3 is 14 amino acids. Germline V gene sequence: CDR1 LNHNV, CDR2 YYDKDF (reference sequence). Trimming at V came to 4 bases and at J to 6 bases, leaving 7 bases not matched to a gene. The assay was immunoSEQ multiplex PCR, and TCRdb's table has in-frame clones only and misses some. The sample lists 120,000 or so clones; 90% were seen once. General study findings and limits: It was only after the peak T cell response that any repertoires were sampled.

Of note for this clone: What it binds is not known.

The chain combines TRBV15 with TRBJ1-1, with 8 bases fitting TRBD1. The TCR sequence derives from an adult in good health. The sequenced sample was peripheral blood, obtained on day 0 of AZD1222 vaccination. The chain's CDR3 is CATSTRQGWSEAFF. The CDR3 DNA reads as TGTGCCACCAGCACTCGACAGGGGTGGTCTGAAGCTTTCTTT. The whole variable domain, remainder taken from reference TRBV15 and TRBJ1-1, is DAMVIQNPRYQVTQFGKPVTLSCSQTLNHNVMYWYQQKSSQAPKLLFHYYDKDFNNEADTPDNFQSRRPNTSFCFLDIRSPGLGDTAMYLCATSTRQGWSEAFFGQGTRLTVV.